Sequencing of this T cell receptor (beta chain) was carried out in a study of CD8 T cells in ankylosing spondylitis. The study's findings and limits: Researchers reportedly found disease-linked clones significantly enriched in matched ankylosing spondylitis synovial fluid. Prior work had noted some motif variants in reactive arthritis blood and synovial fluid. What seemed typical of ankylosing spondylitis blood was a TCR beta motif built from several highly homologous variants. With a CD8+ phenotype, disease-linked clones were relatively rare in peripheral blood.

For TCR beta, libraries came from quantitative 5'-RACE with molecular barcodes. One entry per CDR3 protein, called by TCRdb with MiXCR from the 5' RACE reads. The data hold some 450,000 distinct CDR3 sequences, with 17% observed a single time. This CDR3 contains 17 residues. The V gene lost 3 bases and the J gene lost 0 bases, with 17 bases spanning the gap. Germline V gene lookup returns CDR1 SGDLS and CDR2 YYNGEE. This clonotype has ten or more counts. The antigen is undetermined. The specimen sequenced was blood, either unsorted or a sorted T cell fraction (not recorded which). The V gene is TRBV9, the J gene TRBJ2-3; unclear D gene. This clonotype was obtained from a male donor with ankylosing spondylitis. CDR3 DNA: TGTGCCAGCAGCGCCCTAGATTGGCTACCTAGCACAGATACGCAGTATTTT. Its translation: CASSALDWLPSTDTQYF.